These 18 T cell receptor beta chains were sequenced from one sample in a study of blood T cell repertoires in COVID-19. The method was immunoSEQ multiplex PCR; TCRdb's version includes in-frame clones alone and lacks a portion of them. The table lists 200,000 to 250,000 clones, 65% to 90% of them singletons. Sequencing input: peripheral blood. The receptors were sampled from an older woman with COVID-19, enrolled during active disease.

The V and J genes are TRBV25-1 and TRBJ1-2; no definite D call. V was pared by 5 bases and J by 5 bases, with 12 bases between. The germline V gene has CDR1 MGHDK and CDR2 SYGVNS. CDR3 length equals 13 residues. The CDR3: CASSTRSWYGYTF. CDR3 in DNA: TGTGCCAGCAGTACCCGGTCTTGGTATGGCTACACCTTC.

The gene calls are TRBV10-1 and TRBJ2-1, with TRBD2 as a possible D gene (7 bases). V was shortened by 0 bases and J by 9 bases, with 15 bases between the two germline ends. In germline, CDR1 is WNHNN, CDR2 SYGVQD (reference sequence). The CDR3 is 15 residues long. The CDR3 reads CASSESWWEGGEQFF. DNA of the CDR3: TGCGCCAGCAGTGAGTCGTGGTGGGAGGGGGGTGAGCAGTTCTTC.

V usage is TRBV24-1 and J usage is TRBJ2-3, with 9 bases fitting TRBD1. The trim removed 3 bases at V and 3 bases at J, leaving 6 bases unmatched. Germline CDR1 and CDR2: KGHDR and SFDVKD. The CDR3 extends over 16 amino acids. CDR3 DNA: TGTGCCACCAGTGATGAGACAGGGGGTGGGACAGATACGCAGTATTTT. Translating it yields CATSDETGGGTDTQYF.

DNA for the CDR3: TGTGCCAGCAGCGCCGGGCTAGCAGGTTCTGGGGCCAACGTCCTGACTTTC. Protein: CASSAGLAGSGANVLTF. The gene calls are TRBV9 and TRBJ2-6, with D maybe TRBD2 (5 bases). V was trimmed by 3 bases and J by 1 base, leaving 14 bases between them. The CDR3 covers 17 residues. Germline V CDR1 and CDR2: SGDLS, YYNGEE.

The chain carries TRBV5-4 and TRBJ2-5; 12 bases align to TRBD1. CDR1 is SGHNT and CDR2 is YYREEE in the germline V gene (reference sequence). V gave up 4 bases and J gave up 4 bases; unmatched junction bases: 2. The CDR3 length is 14 residues. The CDR3 here is CASSRDRGRETQYF. The CDR3 region has the DNA TGTGCCAGCAGCCGGGACAGGGGGCGAGAGACCCAGTACTTC.

The sample holds a few counts of this clone. V usage is TRBV6-4 and J usage is TRBJ2-1; D perhaps matches TRBD2 (5 bases). The germline V gene encodes CDR1 MRHNA and CDR2 SNTAGT. The CDR3 has 16 amino acids. V dropped 4 bases and J dropped 7 bases, with 20 bases sitting between them. DNA of the CDR3: TGTGCCAGCAGTGTAGAGGGAGTATCCCCGCGGAATGAGCAGTTCTTC. It translates to CASSVEGVSPRNEQFF.

The genes are TRBV18 and TRBJ2-5, with TRBD2 matching 10 bases. CDR3 length: 14 amino acids. J lost 3 bases, V lost 6 bases, and 4 bases had no gene match. Germline assignment: CDR1 KGHSH and CDR2 LQKENI. The CDR3 reads CASSSGRLKETQYF. CDR3 DNA sequence: TGTGCCAGCTCTAGCGGGAGGCTTAAAGAGACCCAGTACTTC.

The V call is TRBV7-9, the J call TRBJ1-2, with D uncertain. V gave up 5 bases and J gave up 6 bases, with 10 bases separating them. Germline CDR1 and CDR2: SEHNR and FQNEAQ (reference sequence). The CDR3 consists of 12 residues. CDR3 sequence: CASSPLQDGYTF. Here the CDR3 DNA reads TGTGCCAGCAGCCCCCTCCAGGATGGCTACACCTTC.

J is TRBJ1-1 and V is TRBV9; D is unresolved. V was clipped by 0 bases and J by 7 bases, with 7 bases between them. The germline gives CDR1 SGDLS, CDR2 YYNGEE. This CDR3 comprises 12 residues. The CDR3 reads CASSVGAGEAFF. CDR3 nucleotides: TGTGCCAGCAGCGTAGGTGCGGGTGAAGCTTTCTTT.

The rearrangement links TRBV24-1 to TRBJ2-3; D remains ambiguous. CDR1 and CDR2 from the germline V gene are KGHDR and SFDVKD. Between the trimmed V and J ends, which lost 9 bases and 6 bases, there was a span of 9 bases. CDR3 length equals 11 residues. The CDR3 protein is CATSVADTQYF. CDR3 DNA sequence: TGTGCCACCTCGGTCGCGGATACGCAGTATTTT.

The chain links TRBV29-1 to TRBJ1-2; D ambiguous. CDR1 is SQVTM, CDR2 ANQGSEA, per germline. V was clipped by 2 bases and J by 8 bases, with 12 bases between them. The CDR3 runs to 12 residues. The CDR3 coding sequence is TGCAGCGTTGAACGGGAGGCGCCGGGCTACACCTTC. This translates into CSVEREAPGYTF.

The chain joins TRBV3-1 (or the pseudogene TRBV3-2) to TRBJ1-1, with 8 bases that match TRBD1. The CDR3 is 14 residues long. The V segment lost 4 bases and the J segment 7 bases; nucleotides outside the gene matches: 8. CDR1 is LGHDT and CDR2 is YNNKEL in the germline V gene (reference sequence). The CDR3 loop reads CASSLQDRVGEAFF. CDR3 sequence (DNA): TGTGCCAGCAGCCTTCAGGACAGGGTAGGTGAAGCTTTCTTT.

This clone appeared a single time. The rearrangement uses TRBV3-1 (or the pseudogene TRBV3-2) and TRBJ1-1; 8 nucleotides match TRBD1. The CDR3 contains 15 residues. Germline CDR1 LGHDT, CDR2 YNNKEL (reference sequence). J gave up 2 bases and V 5 bases, and 7 bases lay outside the gene matches. Here the CDR3 reads CASSKGRGLNTEAFF. DNA of the CDR3: TGTGCCAGCAGCAAGGGCAGGGGGCTAAACACTGAAGCTTTCTTT.

The chain joins TRBV29-1 to TRBJ1-4; 9 nucleotides match TRBD1. After removal of 6 bases from V and 8 bases from J, the junction contained 10 bases not matched to a gene. Germline CDR1 and CDR2: SQVTM and ANQGSEA. CDR3 size: 14 residues. CDR3 amino acids: CSVTTGGAEEKLFF. The DNA of the CDR3 is TGCAGCGTGACAACAGGGGGCGCGGAAGAAAAACTGTTTTTT. Filled out from reference TRBV29-1 and TRBJ1-4, the complete variable domain reads SAVISQKPSRDICQRGTSLTIQCQVDSQVTMMFWYRQQPGQSLTLIATANQGSEATYESGFVIDKFPISRPNLTFSTLTVSNMSPEDSSIYLCSVTTGGAEEKLFFGSGTQLSVL.

The V gene is TRBV29-1, the J gene TRBJ1-6, with TRBD1 matching 10 bases. The length of the CDR3 is 13 residues. Trimming took 7 bases from V and 6 from J; bases not matched to a gene: 3. Germline CDR1 SQVTM, CDR2 ANQGSEA. The CDR3 here is CSAGTGANSPLHF. The CDR3 DNA reads TGCAGCGCCGGGACAGGGGCTAATTCACCCCTCCACTTT.

The chain carries TRBV27 and TRBJ2-1, with D possibly being TRBD2 (8 bases). The CDR3 runs to 21 residues. V dropped 7 bases and J dropped 0 bases, with 31 bases sitting between them. Germline V gives CDR1 MNHEY, CDR2 SMNVEV (reference sequence). Written as DNA, the CDR3 is TGTGCCAGCACCCCCGTGTCATCTCGACCAGGGGGGACTAGCTCCTACAATGAGCAGTTCTTC. This codes for CASTPVSSRPGGTSSYNEQFF.

V is TRBV3-1 (or the pseudogene TRBV3-2) and J is TRBJ2-2; 9 bases agree with TRBD1. Germline V lookup: CDR1 LGHDT, CDR2 YNNKEL (reference sequence). The CDR3 contains 17 residues. V dropped 4 bases and J dropped 4; count of bases not matched to a gene: 10. In DNA, the CDR3 is TGTGCCAGCAGCCCTAGATGGGGGACAGGGATCACCGGGGAGCTGTTTTTT. The encoded protein is CASSPRWGTGITGELFF.

V usage is TRBV7-2 and J usage is TRBJ2-1; a possible D gene is TRBD2 (6 bases). This CDR3 comprises 15 residues. V dropped 1 base and J dropped 7 bases, with 14 bases sitting between them. Germline assignment: CDR1 SGHTA and CDR2 FQGNSA. The CDR3 spells CASSLVGEAGNEQFF. The CDR3 DNA reads as TGTGCCAGCAGCTTAGTGGGAGAGGCGGGGAATGAGCAGTTCTTC.